Each of the 26 T cell receptor beta chains below was sequenced from the same sample in a study of shared clonotypes between healthy human individuals. The repertoire was sequenced with immunoSEQ multiplex PCR; TCRdb's copy has only in-frame clones and lacks some. Of some 480,000 clones in the sample, approximately 79% were seen once. The sequenced material came from PBMCs. These receptors originate from a woman between 40 and 50 years old in good health. Some clones in this sample may be carry-over from other donors' samples.

J is TRBJ2-7 and V is TRBV4-2; no reliable D call. The CDR3 loop spans 15 amino acids. Germline values: CDR1 LGHNA, CDR2 YNFKEQ. V lost 2 bases and J lost 2, with 13 bases in between. CDR3 protein: CASSQSPDGPYEQYF. For the CDR3, the DNA is TGTGCCAGCAGCCAATCCCCAGACGGACCCTACGAGCAGTACTTC.

The chain employs TRBV19 and TRBJ2-1, with unresolved D. This CDR3 region has 14 residues. CDR1 is LNHDA, CDR2 SQIVND, per germline (reference sequence). V dropped 2 bases and J dropped 5 bases, with 10 bases sitting between them. This CDR3 is CASSITRQNNEQFF. CDR3 nucleotides: TGTGCCAGTAGTATAACTCGTCAAAACAATGAGCAGTTCTTC.

The chain has TRBV4-1 and TRBJ2-7; D is unresolved. The CDR3 spans 14 residues. The V end lost 1 base, the J end lost 1 base, and 8 bases lay between the germline ends. Germline V gene sequence: CDR1 MGHRA, CDR2 YSYEKL. Written as DNA, the CDR3 is TGCGCCAGCAGCCAAGTAGCCAATTCCTACGAGCAGTACTTC. As protein: CASSQVANSYEQYF.

To note about this clone: A read error may explain this, as a much larger clone is one base away. The sample carries other DNA sequences with the same CDR3. The V and J genes are TRBV7-6 and TRBJ2-3; a weak D match, TRBD2 (5 bases). CDR3 length: 15 residues. The germline CDR1 and CDR2 sequences are SGHVS and FNYEAQ. The V gene lost 0 bases and the J gene lost 0 bases, with 7 bases spanning the gap. DNA for the CDR3: TGTGCCAGCAGCTTAGCCGGCGGGAGCACAGATACGCAGTATTTT. Amino acids: CASSLAGGSTDTQYF. Complete variable domain (other parts from reference TRBV7-6 and TRBJ2-3): GAGVSQSPRYKVTKRGQDVALRCDPISGHVSLYWYRQALGQGPEFLTYFNYEAQQDKSGLPNDRFSAERPEGSISTLTIQRTEQRDSAMYRCASSLAGGSTDTQYFGPGTRLTVL.

The gene calls are TRBV18 and TRBJ2-1; 12 bases are a match to TRBD2. The V segment lost 2 bases and the J segment 8 bases; nucleotides outside the gene matches: 7. Per germline, CDR1 KGHSH and CDR2 LQKENI. The CDR3 length is 16 residues. The DNA of the CDR3 is TGTGCCAGCTCACCATACCTAGCGGGAGGGCCACATGAGCAGTTCTTC. This codes for CASSPYLAGGPHEQFF.

The rearrangement joins TRBV10-2 to TRBJ1-2; no reliable D call. The CDR3 is 12 amino acids. The V and J ends lost 7 bases and 0 bases respectively, with 6 bases between them. Germline loops: CDR1 WSHSY, CDR2 SAAADI. CDR3 sequence reads: CASTPANYGYTF. The CDR3 DNA sequence: TGCGCCAGCACCCCAGCTAACTATGGCTACACCTTC.

The chain employs TRBV9 and TRBJ2-3; D gene uncertain. The CDR3 consists of 16 residues. The V end was cut by 0 bases, the J end by 0 bases, with 11 bases between. Germline V CDR1 and CDR2: SGDLS, YYNGEE. CDR3 protein: CASSVDGVGSTDTQYF. The CDR3 DNA sequence: TGTGCCAGCAGCGTAGATGGAGTCGGTAGCACAGATACGCAGTATTTT. Drawing the rest from reference TRBV9 and TRBJ2-3, the complete variable domain is DSGVTQTPKHLITATGQRVTLRCSPRSGDLSVYWYQQSLDQGLQFLIQYYNGEERAKGNILERFSAQQFPDLHSELNLSSLELGDSALYFCASSVDGVGSTDTQYFGPGTRLTVL.

The rearrangement links TRBV6-1 to TRBJ2-7; 7 nucleotides agree with TRBD2. With V trimmed by 8 bases and J by 3 bases, 4 bases remained unmatched. This CDR3 region has 12 residues. Per germline, CDR1 MNHNS and CDR2 SASEGT. CDR3 in DNA: TGTGCCAGCCGGGACTACCGCTACGAGCAGTACTTC. Translated, it gives CASRDYRYEQYF.

The CDR3 nucleotides are TGTGCCAGCAGAATTAATCAGGGGAATACTGAAGCTTTCTTT. Amino acids: CASRINQGNTEAFF. The chain combines TRBV7-9 with TRBJ1-1; TRBD1 is a possible D gene (6 bases). The V gene's germline CDR1 is SEHNR and CDR2 FQNEAQ (reference sequence). The CDR3 is 14 amino acids. Trimming cost V 6 bases and J 5 bases, with 16 bases left between them.

The chain combines TRBV19 with TRBJ2-5; 9 bases align to TRBD1. Trimming at V came to 5 bases and at J to 2 bases, leaving 6 bases not matched to a gene. Looked up from germline, CDR1 is LNHDA and CDR2 is SQIVND (reference sequence). The CDR3 runs 15 residues. The CDR3 here is CASSAAGTGQETQYF. DNA of the CDR3: TGTGCCAGTAGTGCGGCCGGGACAGGGCAAGAGACCCAGTACTTC.

V gene TRBV19 combines with J gene TRBJ2-3, with 7 bases lining up with TRBD2. The CDR3 has 14 residues. V lost 3 bases, J lost 2 bases, and 2 bases stayed unmatched. CDR1 is LNHDA, CDR2 SQIVND, per germline (reference sequence). Written as DNA, the CDR3 is TGTGCCAGTAGTATTACTAGCGACACAGATACGCAGTATTTT. Translating it yields CASSITSDTDTQYF.

Regarding this clone: Relative to the germline gene, one junction end is altered; a read error may explain this. The CDR3: CASNQDWVVEQFF. The CDR3 region has the DNA TGCGCCAGCAACCAAGACTGGGTAGTGGAGCAGTTCTTC. This chain connects TRBV4-3 to TRBJ2-1; D remains unclear. This CDR3 comprises 13 residues. Germline CDR1 is LGHNA and CDR2 is YSLEER.

The chain carries TRBV7-2 and TRBJ2-5; maybe TRBD2 (5 bases). Trimming left V 5 bases short and J 2 bases short, with 15 bases between. Germline-derived CDR1 and CDR2 are SGHTA and FQGNSA. The CDR3 spans 15 residues. The CDR3 bases are TGTGCCAGCAGCCCCCAGATTCGAGGGCAAGAGACCCAGTACTTC. As protein: CASSPQIRGQETQYF.

The chain joins TRBV28 to TRBJ2-1; D possibly corresponds to TRBD1 (5 bases). Trimming cost V 7 bases and J 4 bases, with 17 bases left between them. The CDR3 contains 15 residues. The germline CDR1 and CDR2 sequences are MDHEN and SYDVKM. DNA for the CDR3: TGTGCCAGCACCACCGACAGCAGACCTTACAATGAGCAGTTCTTC. Translated: CASTTDSRPYNEQFF.

J is TRBJ2-2 and V is TRBV7-3; TRBD2 is a possible D gene (5 bases). The CDR3 spans 12 residues. V was cut by 5 bases and J by 11 bases, with 12 bases left in between. CDR1 and CDR2 (germline): SGHTA, FQGTGA. The CDR3 protein is CASSPPEGELFF. DNA for the CDR3: TGTGCCAGCAGCCCACCCGAGGGAGAGCTGTTTTTT.

The chain links TRBV5-1 to TRBJ2-5, with 13 bases matching TRBD2. This CDR3 contains 17 residues. The V segment lost 0 bases and the J segment 4 bases; nucleotides outside the gene matches: 6. Germline V gene sequence: CDR1 SGHRS, CDR2 YFSETQ. CDR3 DNA sequence: TGCGCCAGCAGCTTGGCCATGACTAGCGGGGGGTCAGAGACCCAGTACTTC. It specifies CASSLAMTSGGSETQYF.

This clone appeared a few times. The chain combines TRBV19 with TRBJ2-2, with D possibly being TRBD1 (6 bases). CDR1 is LNHDA, CDR2 SQIVND, per germline (reference sequence). This CDR3 contains 14 residues. V gave up 8 bases and J gave up 4 bases, with 14 bases separating them. CDR3 sequence: CASRKMGATGELFF. The CDR3 coding sequence is TGTGCCAGTCGCAAGATGGGGGCCACCGGGGAGCTGTTTTTT. The entire variable domain, with the rest obtained from reference TRBV19 and TRBJ2-2, is as follows: DGGITQSPKYLFRKEGQNVTLSCEQNLNHDAMYWYRQDPGQGLRLIYYSQIVNDFQKGDIAEGYSVSREKKESFPLTVTSAQKNPTAFYLCASRKMGATGELFFGEGSRLTVL.

J is TRBJ2-7 and V is TRBV7-9, with 7 positions matching TRBD2. CDR3 length equals 15 residues. The ends lost 2 bases at V and 5 bases at J; junction bases unmatched: 9. Per the germline V gene, CDR1 is SEHNR and CDR2 is FQNEAQ (reference sequence). In nucleotides, the CDR3 is TGTGCCAGCAGCTTAAGGAAGCGGGGCCACAACGAGCAGTACTTC. Translating it yields CASSLRKRGHNEQYF.

V gene TRBV28 combines with J gene TRBJ2-1, with D unresolved. From germline, CDR1 is MDHEN and CDR2 SYDVKM. Trimming took off 2 bases at V and 6 bases at J, with 2 bases between the two ends. This CDR3 contains 11 residues. The CDR3 is CASSLGNEQFF. DNA for the CDR3: TGTGCCAGCAGTTTAGGCAATGAGCAGTTCTTC. The full variable domain, its missing parts supplied by reference TRBV28 and TRBJ2-1, is DVKVTQSSRYLVKRTGEKVFLECVQDMDHENMFWYRQDPGLGLRLIYFSYDVKMKEKGDIPEGYSVSREKKERFSLILESASTNQTSMYLCASSLGNEQFFGPGTRLTVL.

This clone was seen a handful of times. V gene TRBV7-2 combines with J gene TRBJ2-2, with 10 bases fitting TRBD2. In germline, CDR1 is SGHTA, CDR2 FQGNSA. V lost 3 bases and J lost 1; bases outside the gene matches: 2. This CDR3 contains 16 residues. CDR3 amino acids: CASSFWTSGNTGELFF. CDR3 in DNA: TGTGCCAGCAGCTTCTGGACTAGCGGGAACACCGGGGAGCTGTTTTTT.

The rearrangement links TRBV5-6 to TRBJ2-7, with D possibly TRBD1 on 6 matching bases. Germline V gives CDR1 SGHDT, CDR2 YYEEEE. V lost 4 bases and J lost 4, with 30 bases in between. CDR3 length: 19 residues. In DNA, the CDR3 is TGTGCCAGCAGCGGATGGACAGCCTCGGGGTGGACTCCTACTTACGAGCAGTACTTC. Protein product: CASSGWTASGWTPTYEQYF.

This chain connects TRBV10-3 to TRBJ2-1; D remains ambiguous. Germline CDR1 is ENHRY and CDR2 is SYGVKD. Trimming shortened V by 5 bases and J by 5 bases, and 13 bases separated the two germline ends. The CDR3 has 14 residues. CDR3 in DNA: TGTGCCATCAGTTCTATCTACCGAGACAATGAGCAGTTCTTC. It is translated as CAISSIYRDNEQFF.

The J gene is TRBJ2-5, the V gene TRBV28; the D gene is possibly TRBD1 (6 bases). Trimming removed 3 bases from V and 5 bases from J, with 16 bases in between. The CDR3 runs to 15 residues. The V gene's germline CDR1 is MDHEN and CDR2 SYDVKM. The CDR3 coding sequence is TGTGCCAGCAGTTTCCGACAGGTGGCCTGGGAGACCCAGTACTTC. Translated, it gives CASSFRQVAWETQYF.

This clone was picked up one time. The CDR3 protein is CASSPRGASDTQYF. DNA for the CDR3: TGTGCCAGTAGTCCTCGTGGAGCTTCAGATACGCAGTATTTT. V and J are TRBV19 and TRBJ2-3; D uncertain. This CDR3 is 14 amino acids long. The germline V gene has CDR1 LNHDA and CDR2 SQIVND (reference sequence). Trimming shortened V by 5 bases and J by 4 bases, and 13 bases separated the two germline ends. The variable domain in full, completed from reference TRBV19 and TRBJ2-3, reads DGGITQSPKYLFRKEGQNVTLSCEQNLNHDAMYWYRQDPGQGLRLIYYSQIVNDFQKGDIAEGYSVSREKKESFPLTVTSAQKNPTAFYLCASSPRGASDTQYFGPGTRLTVL.

This clone was detected a few times. This chain joins TRBV28 and TRBJ1-5; D gene ambiguous. V shed 6 bases and J shed 2 bases, with 14 bases lying between them. The CDR3 sequence is 15 residues long. Germline lookup yields CDR1 MDHEN and CDR2 SYDVKM. The CDR3 sequence: CASSLASLGNQPQHF. The CDR3 DNA reads TGTGCCAGCAGCCTGGCGAGCTTAGGCAATCAGCCCCAGCATTTT.

V is TRBV4-2 and J is TRBJ2-2; D is unresolved. CDR1 and CDR2 from the germline V gene are LGHNA and YNFKEQ. Between the trimmed V and J ends, which lost 1 base and 7 bases, there was a span of 4 bases. This CDR3 comprises 12 residues. The CDR3 spells CASSQGDGELFF. As DNA, the CDR3 is TGTGCCAGCAGCCAAGGGGACGGGGAGCTGTTTTTT.